This passage covers 20 T cell receptor beta chains from one sample sequenced in a study of cytomegalovirus exposure and HLA in healthy donors. PCR used 60 Vbeta primers and 13 Jbeta primers. The data were produced by immunoSEQ multiplex PCR, yet TCRdb's version contains in-frame clones alone and is incomplete. The profile shows 100,000 to 150,000 clones, 74% of them singletons. Sequenced material: PBMCs. Receptors originate from a man aged 35-49 years in good health and CMV-seropositive.

A few counts support this clone. The V call is TRBV30, the J call TRBJ1-3; 7 positions agree with TRBD1. The ends lost 1 base at V and 0 bases at J; junction bases unmatched: 6. The CDR3 runs to 16 residues. CDR1 is GTSNPN and CDR2 is SVGIG in the germline V gene (reference sequence). CDR3: CAWSAGTASSGNTIYF. CDR3 coding DNA: TGTGCCTGGAGTGCTGGGACAGCCAGCTCTGGAAACACCATATATTTT.

V gene TRBV5-6 combines with J gene TRBJ2-7; D may be TRBD1 (6 bases). V shed 4 bases and J shed 0 bases, with 11 bases lying between them. This CDR3 has 14 amino acids. CDR1 is SGHDT, CDR2 YYEEEE, per germline. Here the CDR3 reads CASSPGHSSYEQYF. In DNA, the CDR3 is TGTGCCAGCAGCCCGGGACACAGCTCCTACGAGCAGTACTTC.

This clone was found a few times. For the CDR3, the DNA is TGTGCCAGCAGACACGCTAGCGGGGGGGACAATGAGCAGTTCTTC. Protein sequence: CASRHASGGDNEQFF. The chain is built from TRBV6-6 and TRBJ2-1; 12 bases agree with TRBD2. The trim removed 6 bases at V and 5 bases at J, leaving 5 bases unmatched. CDR1 is MNHNY, CDR2 SVGAGI, per germline (reference sequence). This CDR3 has 15 residues.

The chain couples TRBV28 to TRBJ1-2; D unclear. The germline V gene encodes CDR1 MDHEN and CDR2 SYDVKM. V was pared by 10 bases and J by 8 bases, with 8 bases between. The CDR3 contains 9 residues. The DNA for the CDR3 is TGTGCCACCGAGGGCGGCTACACCTTC. Amino acids: CATEGGYTF.

Only a few counts were recorded for this clone. V gene TRBV6-5 combines with J gene TRBJ2-3; 11 bases map to TRBD2. Germline assignment: CDR1 MNHEY and CDR2 SVGAGI. This CDR3 is built from 15 residues. Losses at the gene ends were 6 bases for V and 3 bases for J; bases not matched to a gene: 5. The CDR3 DNA follows: TGTGCCAGCAGAGTAGCGGGGGGGCCGACAGATACGCAGTATTTT. Amino acids: CASRVAGGPTDTQYF.

The chain recombines TRBV2 with TRBJ2-1; 8 bases agree with TRBD2. Germline CDR1 and CDR2: SNHLY and FYNNEI. The V segment lost 6 bases and the J segment 4 bases; nucleotides outside the gene matches: 8. The CDR3 totals 15 residues. The CDR3 DNA is TGTGCCAGCAGGGGGCCCGGGAGGGATTACAATGAGCAGTTCTTC. Amino acids: CASRGPGRDYNEQFF. The full variable domain, rest sourced from reference TRBV2 and TRBJ2-1, is EPEVTQTPSHQVTQMGQEVILRCVPISNHLYFYWYRQILGQKVEFLVSFYNNEISEKSEIFDDQFSVERPDGSNFTLKIRSTKLEDSAMYFCASRGPGRDYNEQFFGPGTRLTVL.

V gene TRBV6-5 combines with J gene TRBJ2-5; TRBD1 matches at 9 bases. Matching the DNA end better, TRBJ2-7 makes the J call doubtful. CDR1 and CDR2 from the germline V gene are MNHEY and SVGAGI. The CDR3 has 15 residues. The chain's CDR3 is CASSYGTGTSYEQYF. The CDR3 coding sequence is TGTGCCAGCAGCTACGGGACAGGGACCTCCTACGAGCAGTACTTC.

This clone has only one observation. The chain carries TRBV5-4 and TRBJ2-1, with 10 nucleotides matching TRBD1. Per the germline V gene, CDR1 is SGHNT and CDR2 is YYREEE (reference sequence). The CDR3 loop spans 13 amino acids. V gave up 1 base and J gave up 10 bases; unmatched junction bases: 2. CDR3 loop: CASSLLTGGEQFF. The CDR3 DNA is TGTGCCAGCAGCTTGTTGACAGGGGGCGAGCAGTTCTTC.

V gene TRBV6-5 combines with J gene TRBJ1-5, with D unresolved. V lost 4 bases and J lost 2, with 6 bases in between. The CDR3 length is 13 residues. Germline CDR1 is MNHEY and CDR2 is SVGAGI. This CDR3 reads CASSFNGNQPQHF. CDR3 DNA: TGTGCCAGCAGTTTCAATGGCAATCAGCCCCAGCATTTT.

The chain links TRBV7-8 to TRBJ2-1; 11 positions agree with TRBD2. V lost 5 bases, J lost 2 bases, and 2 bases stayed unmatched. CDR1 is SGHVS and CDR2 is FQNEAQ in the germline V gene. This CDR3 region has 15 residues. CDR3 amino acids: CASSPLAGAYNEQFF. The CDR3 DNA follows: TGTGCCAGCAGCCCACTAGCGGGAGCCTACAATGAGCAGTTCTTC.

The chain has TRBV18 and TRBJ2-5; D call uncertain. The CDR3 consists of 16 residues. Germline values: CDR1 KGHSH, CDR2 LQKENI. The V end lost 0 bases, the J end lost 3 bases, and 14 bases lay between the germline ends. The CDR3, as DNA: TGTGCCAGCTCACCACCGAAAATCTTCCTAGAAGAGACCCAGTACTTC. Translating it yields CASSPPKIFLEETQYF.

The chain recombines TRBV7-2 with TRBJ2-3; D is unresolved. V lost 4 bases to trimming and J lost 1 base, with 6 bases between them. Germline-derived CDR1 and CDR2 are SGHTA and FQGNSA. This CDR3 region has 13 residues. CDR3 nucleotides: TGTGCCAGCAGCTCCCCAGGCACAGATACGCAGTATTTT. It encodes CASSSPGTDTQYF.

The chain has TRBV4-3 and TRBJ2-3; 12 positions agree with TRBD2. V was clipped by 0 bases and J by 1 base; unmatched bases: 5. Germline CDR1 LGHNA, CDR2 YSLEER. The CDR3 length is 18 residues. The CDR3 loop is CASSQEPGLAGRTDTQYF. The CDR3 bases are TGCGCCAGCAGCCAAGAGCCGGGACTAGCGGGTCGCACAGATACGCAGTATTTT.

V is TRBV5-1 and J is TRBJ2-7; 7 nucleotides line up with TRBD1. The CDR3 runs to 14 residues. Germline trimming cut 2 bases from V and 4 bases from J; bases unmatched to any gene: 6. CDR1 and CDR2 from the germline V gene are SGHRS and YFSETQ. The CDR3 reads CASSLGGGEYEQYF. The CDR3 bases are TGCGCCAGCAGCTTAGGGGGCGGTGAGTACGAGCAGTACTTC.

This clone was seen only a few times. The chain links TRBV30 to TRBJ1-6; 7 bases map to TRBD1. Trimming cost V 2 bases and J 8 bases; bases outside gene matches: 6. Germline V gene sequence: CDR1 GTSNPN, CDR2 SVGIG (reference sequence). This CDR3 is built from 14 residues. The CDR3 DNA reads TGTGCCTGGAGTAAAGACAGGGATGATTCACCCCTCCACTTT. It codes for CAWSKDRDDSPLHF.

This clone has a handful of counts. V usage is TRBV5-4 and J usage is TRBJ2-5; weak D call: TRBD2 (5 bases). Germline values: CDR1 SGHNT, CDR2 YYREEE (reference sequence). Between the trimmed V and J ends, which lost 1 base and 2 bases, there was a span of 12 bases. CDR3 size: 15 residues. The CDR3 here is CASSLFGVGQETQYF. CDR3 nucleotides: TGTGCCAGCAGCTTGTTCGGGGTAGGTCAAGAGACCCAGTACTTC.

The rearrangement links TRBV7-2 to TRBJ1-1; D possibly corresponds to TRBD1 (5 bases). The CDR3 sequence is 15 residues long. Germline loops: CDR1 SGHTA, CDR2 FQGNSA. V was cut by 5 bases and J by 4 bases, with 17 bases left in between. The CDR3 spells CASSQDGRRGTEAFF. CDR3 sequence (DNA): TGTGCCAGCAGCCAGGACGGAAGGAGGGGCACTGAAGCTTTCTTT.

The chain couples TRBV12-5 to TRBJ2-5, with D possibly TRBD2 on 5 matching bases. CDR3 length equals 12 residues. V lost 3 bases and J 5 bases, leaving 7 bases between the germline ends. CDR1 and CDR2 from the germline V gene are LGHNT and FRNRAP. The CDR3 loop is CASGFSDETQYF. The CDR3 nucleotides are TGTGCTAGTGGTTTTAGCGACGAGACCCAGTACTTC.

CDR3 DNA: TGTGCCAGCAGCGATACTGCAGGAAAAGAGACCCAGTACTTC. This gives the protein CASSDTAGKETQYF. The chain uses TRBV5-6 and TRBJ2-5; D remains unclear. Trimming removed 4 bases at V and 3 bases at J, with 13 bases between. Germline V gene sequence: CDR1 SGHDT, CDR2 YYEEEE. The CDR3 is 14 amino acids.

Only one count was recorded for this clone. This chain uses TRBV27 with TRBJ1-2; 9 bases fit TRBD1. Germline V gene lookup returns CDR1 MNHEY and CDR2 SMNVEV (reference sequence). Germline trimming cut 5 bases from V and 4 bases from J; bases unmatched to any gene: 2. This CDR3 region has 13 residues. CDR3 sequence (DNA): TGTGCCAGCAGTCGGGACAGGGTCTATGGCTACACCTTC. Amino acid sequence: CASSRDRVYGYTF.